A selection of T cell receptor beta chains follows, all from one sample in a study of T cell repertoires in cytomegalovirus infection. TCRdb processed the reads anew with MiXCR; each CDR3 protein has one entry. The sample includes tens of thousands of distinct CDR3 sequences, approximately 36% of them seen just once. Antigen specificity for these receptors is unknown. The specimen sequenced was PBMCs, sequenced either directly or after in vitro stimulation (not recorded which). Source of these receptors: a human donor in good health (CMV status not recorded). Some clones in this sample may be carry-over from other donors' samples. CDR3s include the opening cysteine and the closing phenylalanine or tryptophan. Fields, in order: J gene, D gene, V gene, CDR3 protein. A D gene is named only where the DNA matches it firmly.

>TRBJ2-5|.|TRBV5-4
CASSSSGVEETQYF
>TRBJ1-1|.|TRBV7-9
CASSRKSGKGTEAFF
>TRBJ1-4|.|TRBV29-1
CSGETNEKLFF
>TRBJ2-5|.|TRBV20-1
CSASVETQYF
>TRBJ1-2|TRBD1|TRBV7-2
CASSLHTGGGYGYTF
>TRBJ1-3|.|TRBV2
CASRDLTFSGNTIYF
>TRBJ2-5|.|TRBV11-3
CASSDGQPETQYF
>TRBJ2-3|TRBD1|TRBV7-2
CANKRWTGRSTDTQYF
>TRBJ2-3|.|TRBV2
CASSGDRSTDTQYF
>TRBJ2-1|TRBD2|TRBV7-9
CASSSQRGRSNEQFF